Below, one T cell receptor beta chain is given with its context. Its antigen is not known. These data come from a study of OX40 agonist ivuxolimab in advanced cancers. Produced via immunoSEQ multiplex PCR; TCRdb's table is partial and in-frame only. The table shows around 67,000 clones, with around 80% occurring only once. Prior autoimmune disease or systemic immunosuppression barred patients. Cycle 7 day 1, cycle 4 day 1, and baseline were the timepoints at which blood was sampled. The study, taken as a whole, reports: Averaging showed that CD8+ T cells had more expanded clones than CD4+ did.

Sequenced here: CD4+ or CD8+ T cells sorted from blood, sampled in a trial of the OX40 agonist ivuxolimab. This TCR came from an adult with an advanced solid tumor such as melanoma, head and neck, liver or kidney cancer.

The DNA for the CDR3 is TGTGCCAGCAGCTCTCCTGGGGCCAACGTCCTGACTTTC. Translating it yields CASSSPGANVLTF. V usage is TRBV7-9 and J usage is TRBJ2-6; no reliable D call. V lost 4 bases and J lost 2, with 3 bases in between. The germline V gene encodes CDR1 SEHNR and CDR2 FQNEAQ (reference sequence). CDR3 size: 13 residues.